The 14 T cell receptor beta chains below come from one sample, sequenced in a study of blood T cell repertoires in COVID-19 (TCRdb year 2020). Libraries were built with the immunoSEQ multiplex PCR assay. TCRdb retrieved this table from immuneACCESS and kept in-frame rearrangements only. Not all clones are present; in checked studies, unresolved V genes account for under half, and no reason is known for the remainder. This sample comprises some 90,000 clones, roughly 90% of them detected only once. The top ten hold 2.7% of the sample. The material sequenced was peripheral blood. The receptor source for this set is a man in his fifties or sixties with COVID-19, enrolled during active disease.

The V call is TRBV5-4, the J call TRBJ2-1, with D possibly TRBD2 on 5 matching bases. From germline, CDR1 is SGHNT and CDR2 YYREEE (reference sequence). This CDR3 is built from 16 residues. With 0 bases removed from V and 4 bases from J, the gap between germline ends came to 14 bases. The CDR3 is CASSLGTATIYNEQFF. Written as DNA, the CDR3 is TGTGCCAGCAGCTTGGGAACTGCGACTATTTACAATGAGCAGTTCTTC.

The V and J genes are TRBV24-1 and TRBJ1-2, with unresolved D. Germline values: CDR1 KGHDR, CDR2 SFDVKD. V dropped 3 bases and J dropped 8 bases, with 12 bases sitting between them. This CDR3 has 13 residues. CDR3 coding DNA: TGTGCCACCAGTGATGCAGTAAGTTTGGGCTACACCTTC. It is translated as CATSDAVSLGYTF.

The chain is built from TRBV24-1 and TRBJ1-2, with TRBD1 matching over 9 bases. The CDR3 contains 15 residues. The J segment lost 3 bases and the V segment lost 2 bases, leaving 3 bases of the junction unmatched. The germline V gene encodes CDR1 KGHDR and CDR2 SFDVKD. CDR3 protein: CATSDSTGGDYGYTF. The CDR3 nucleotides read TGTGCCACCAGTGATTCGACAGGGGGAGACTATGGCTACACCTTC.

This clone was picked up a small number of times. The V gene is TRBV5-6, the J gene TRBJ2-7; tentative D call: TRBD2 (7 bases). CDR1 SGHDT and CDR2 YYEEEE come from the germline V gene. The CDR3 runs 13 residues. V was clipped by 2 bases and J by 4 bases, with 10 bases between them. The CDR3 spells CASSFGGPYEQYF. CDR3 nucleotides: TGTGCCAGCAGCTTCGGGGGGCCTTACGAGCAGTACTTC.

The chain combines TRBV28 with TRBJ2-2, with 7 bases that match TRBD1. Germline CDR1 reads MDHEN; CDR2 reads SYDVKM. Trimming at V came to 5 bases and at J to 4 bases, leaving 7 bases not matched to a gene. CDR3 length: 15 residues. The CDR3, as DNA: TGTGCCAGCAGTACTGACAGGGCCGGCACCGGGGAGCTGTTTTTT. Protein: CASSTDRAGTGELFF.

The rearrangement links TRBV5-5 to TRBJ2-2, with TRBD2 matching 10 bases. V dropped 4 bases and J dropped 4; count of bases not matched to a gene: 10. Germline values: CDR1 SGHKS, CDR2 YYEKEE (reference sequence). This CDR3 has 17 amino acids. The CDR3 sequence: CASSPQRGGLGTGELFF. In nucleotides, the CDR3 is TGTGCCAGCAGCCCACAGCGGGGGGGCCTAGGCACCGGGGAGCTGTTTTTT.

This clone was seen only a few times. This rearrangement joins TRBV5-6 to TRBJ1-1, with TRBD1 as a possible D gene (6 bases). The V gene's germline CDR1 is SGHDT and CDR2 YYEEEE. This CDR3 comprises 16 residues. The V end lost 4 bases, the J end lost 2 bases, and 18 bases lay between the germline ends. DNA of the CDR3: TGTGCCAGCAGCCCCTCTCTCGGGGGGCGTAACACTGAAGCTTTCTTT. Translated: CASSPSLGGRNTEAFF. Full variable domain (missing parts from reference TRBV5-6 and TRBJ1-1): DAGVTQSPTHLIKTRGQQVTLRCSPKSGHDTVSWYQQALGQGPQFIFQYYEEEERQRGNFPDRFSGHQFPNYSSELNVNALLLGDSALYLCASSPSLGGRNTEAFFGQGTRLTVV.

The CDR3 sequence is CATSGTGTVDTQYF. The CDR3 nucleotides read TGTGCCACCAGTGGCACCGGGACTGTGGATACGCAGTATTTT. The chain combines TRBV24-1 with TRBJ2-3; tentatively, D is TRBD2 (6 bases). V lost 5 bases to trimming and J lost 6 bases, with 14 bases between them. The CDR3 contains 14 residues. CDR1 and CDR2 from the germline V gene are KGHDR and SFDVKD.

This chain uses TRBV19 with TRBJ1-1; D is possibly TRBD1 (5 bases). The CDR3 is made up of 14 amino acids. The germline V and J ends were trimmed by 7 bases and 4 bases, with 16 bases remaining between them. Looked up from germline, CDR1 is LNHDA and CDR2 is SQIVND (reference sequence). This chain's CDR3 is CASTILQGGTEAFF. CDR3 bases: TGTGCCAGTACTATTCTGCAGGGAGGCACTGAAGCTTTCTTT.

The chain uses TRBV10-3 and TRBJ2-7; 8 bases fit TRBD1. Losses at the gene ends were 5 bases for V and 2 bases for J; bases not matched to a gene: 5. Germline V gene sequence: CDR1 ENHRY, CDR2 SYGVKD. The CDR3 covers 14 residues. Written as DNA, the CDR3 is TGTGCCATCAGTTCCGACAGGGGCGCCTACGAGCAGTACTTC. It is translated as CAISSDRGAYEQYF.

The gene calls are TRBV7-2 and TRBJ2-3; 7 bases line up with TRBD2. V shed 1 base and J 0 bases; nucleotides not matched to a gene: 13. Germline CDR1 SGHTA, CDR2 FQGNSA. CDR3 length: 19 residues. In nucleotides, the CDR3 is TGTGCCAGCAGCTTAGATACCGGACTAGGGTACTTGAGCACAGATACGCAGTATTTT. It encodes CASSLDTGLGYLSTDTQYF.

This chain connects TRBV7-3 to TRBJ2-3, with 10 bases lining up with TRBD2. The CDR3 consists of 15 residues. The J segment lost 6 bases and the V segment lost 5 bases, leaving 8 bases of the junction unmatched. Germline CDR1 and CDR2: SGHTA and FQGTGA. CDR3 protein: CASSVQRGGLDTQYF. The CDR3 DNA is TGTGCCAGCAGCGTCCAGCGGGGGGGCCTCGATACGCAGTATTTT.

The chain carries TRBV10-1 and TRBJ1-3; D not resolved. CDR3 length equals 16 residues. V was clipped by 3 bases and J by 0 bases, with 12 bases between them. Germline lookup yields CDR1 WNHNN and CDR2 SYGVQD (reference sequence). The CDR3 region has the DNA TGCGCCAGCAGTGATGTGATGGCCCACTCTGGAAACACCATATATTTT. As protein: CASSDVMAHSGNTIYF.

CDR3: CASRTGGESRSTGELFF. The CDR3 region has the DNA TGCGCCAGCAGGACCGGGGGGGAGAGTAGGAGCACCGGGGAGCTGTTTTTT. This chain connects TRBV5-1 to TRBJ2-2, with 8 bases lining up with TRBD2. This CDR3 is 17 amino acids long. After removal of 5 bases from V and 4 bases from J, the junction contained 13 bases not matched to a gene. Germline V gene data show CDR1 as SGHRS and CDR2 as YFSETQ.